Listed below are T cell receptor beta chains from one sample, sequenced in a study of T cell responses to AZD1222 COVID-19 vaccine. Data came from immunoSEQ multiplex PCR; TCRdb stores just in-frame clones and leaves some out. This sample yields fewer than 200,000 clones, of which around 90% are seen a single time; approximately 4% belongs to the top ten. This specimen consisted of peripheral blood, obtained 28 days after the second dose of the MenACWY control vaccine. The receptor set was obtained from an adult who received the MenACWY meningococcal vaccine as a control. Both conserved end residues are part of each CDR3. The D gene is left open where the match is weak. The size of a clone is reported for some rows only, either as once, few or many, or as a class for expanded clones.

d_gene: NA
v_gene: TRBV7-9
j_gene: TRBJ1-5
abundance: once
CDR3aa: CASSFSDQPQHF
CDR3nt: TGTGCCAGCAGCTTCTCGGATCAGCCCCAGCATTTT

d_gene: TRBD1
v_gene: TRBV7-2
j_gene: TRBJ1-6
abundance: NA
CDR3aa: CASGTVNNSPLHF
CDR3nt: TGTGCCAGCGGGACAGTGAATAATTCACCCCTCCACTTT

d_gene: NA
v_gene: TRBV3-1/TRBV3-2
j_gene: TRBJ2-5
abundance: NA
CDR3aa: CASSQGLWTQTRLATQYF
CDR3nt: TGTGCCAGCAGCCAAGGCCTTTGGACACAAACCCGATTAGCTACCCAGTACTTC

d_gene: TRBD2
v_gene: TRBV11-2
j_gene: TRBJ2-7
abundance: NA
CDR3aa: CASSRYGTSSYEQYF
CDR3nt: TGTGCCAGCAGCCGGTACGGGACTAGCTCCTACGAGCAGTACTTC

d_gene: TRBD2
v_gene: TRBV4-2
j_gene: TRBJ2-1
abundance: NA
CDR3aa: CASSQVSAGGPYNEQFF
CDR3nt: TGTGCCAGCAGCCAAGTGTCAGCGGGGGGACCCTACAATGAGCAGTTCTTC

d_gene: NA
v_gene: TRBV19
j_gene: TRBJ1-5
abundance: NA
CDR3aa: CASSMGGFRSNQPQHF
CDR3nt: TGTGCCAGTAGTATGGGCGGGTTTCGGAGCAATCAGCCCCAGCATTTT

d_gene: NA
v_gene: TRBV19
j_gene: TRBJ2-7
abundance: NA
CDR3aa: CASTSQGGTYEQYF
CDR3nt: TGTGCCAGTACTAGCCAGGGGGGGACCTACGAGCAGTACTTC

d_gene: NA
v_gene: TRBV7-2
j_gene: TRBJ2-1
abundance: NA
CDR3aa: CASGGSSYNEQFF
CDR3nt: TGTGCCAGCGGCGGCAGCTCCTACAATGAGCAGTTCTTC

d_gene: TRBD1
v_gene: TRBV9
j_gene: TRBJ2-1
abundance: NA
CDR3aa: CASSYRDRGFTEQFF
CDR3nt: TGTGCCAGCAGCTACCGGGACAGGGGCTTTACTGAGCAGTTCTTC

d_gene: TRBD2
v_gene: TRBV3-1/TRBV3-2
j_gene: TRBJ2-5
abundance: NA
CDR3aa: CASSQTSGGPSQETQYF
CDR3nt: TGTGCCAGCAGCCAAACTAGCGGGGGCCCCTCCCAAGAGACCCAGTACTTC

d_gene: NA
v_gene: TRBV4-2
j_gene: TRBJ2-3
abundance: NA
CDR3aa: CASSQGPTDTQYF
CDR3nt: TGTGCCAGCAGCCAAGGACCAACAGATACGCAGTATTTT

d_gene: NA
v_gene: TRBV5-1
j_gene: TRBJ2-5
abundance: NA
CDR3aa: CASTDTRGQETQYF
CDR3nt: TGCGCCAGCACCGACACTAGGGGACAAGAGACCCAGTACTTC

d_gene: NA
v_gene: TRBV27
j_gene: TRBJ2-2
abundance: NA
CDR3aa: CASSPLRESNTGELFF
CDR3nt: TGTGCCAGCAGTCCTCTCCGGGAGTCGAACACCGGGGAGCTGTTTTTT

d_gene: NA
v_gene: TRBV7-2
j_gene: TRBJ2-7
abundance: NA
CDR3aa: CASSLGAQSYEQYF
CDR3nt: TGTGCCAGCAGCTTAGGGGCCCAGAGCTACGAGCAGTACTTC

d_gene: TRBD2
v_gene: TRBV7-2
j_gene: TRBJ2-7
abundance: NA
CDR3aa: CASSVDRLAGVYEQYF
CDR3nt: TGTGCCAGCAGCGTGGACCGCCTAGCGGGAGTCTACGAGCAGTACTTC

d_gene: TRBD1
v_gene: TRBV7-2
j_gene: TRBJ1-2
abundance: few
CDR3aa: CASSGDRESGYTF
CDR3nt: TGTGCCAGCAGCGGGGACAGGGAGAGTGGCTACACCTTC

d_gene: NA
v_gene: TRBV5-4
j_gene: TRBJ2-2
abundance: once
CDR3aa: CASSLEPRVVGELFF
CDR3nt: TGTGCCAGCAGCTTGGAGCCTAGGGTTGTCGGGGAGCTGTTTTTT

d_gene: TRBD1
v_gene: TRBV9
j_gene: TRBJ2-5
abundance: NA
CDR3aa: CASTSPGGAETQYF
CDR3nt: TGTGCCAGCACCTCCCCAGGGGGCGCCGAGACCCAGTACTTC

d_gene: NA
v_gene: TRBV19
j_gene: TRBJ1-5
abundance: NA
CDR3aa: CASSIITRGNQPQHF
CDR3nt: TGTGCCAGTAGTATAATTACAAGGGGCAATCAGCCCCAGCATTTT

d_gene: TRBD1
v_gene: TRBV6-6
j_gene: TRBJ1-4
abundance: once
CDR3aa: CASSSQGAATNEKLFF
CDR3nt: TGTGCCAGCAGTTCGCAGGGGGCTGCAACTAATGAAAAACTGTTTTTT

d_gene: NA
v_gene: TRBV11-2
j_gene: TRBJ2-1
abundance: NA
CDR3aa: CASSLSRGSYNEQFF
CDR3nt: TGTGCCAGCAGCTTAAGCCGTGGGTCCTACAATGAGCAGTTCTTC

d_gene: NA
v_gene: TRBV28
j_gene: TRBJ1-1
abundance: once
CDR3aa: CASTPTGPNTEAFF
CDR3nt: TGTGCCAGCACTCCGACAGGCCCGAACACTGAAGCTTTCTTT

d_gene: TRBD2
v_gene: TRBV7-2
j_gene: TRBJ2-2
abundance: NA
CDR3aa: CASSQRGGGNTGELFF
CDR3nt: TGTGCCAGCAGCCAGCGGGGCGGGGGGAACACCGGGGAGCTGTTTTTT

d_gene: NA
v_gene: TRBV27
j_gene: TRBJ2-7
abundance: NA
CDR3aa: CASGTPGQRYEQYF
CDR3nt: TGTGCCAGCGGGACCCCGGGACAACGCTACGAGCAGTACTTC